This T cell receptor (beta chain) was recovered during a study of sequential checkpoint blockade in melanoma. Clones were read by immunoSEQ multiplex PCR, and TCRdb kept only the in-frame ones, dropping some. The table shows about 26,000 clones, with 75% to 80% occurring only once. Noted treatment: randomized to nivolumab then ipilimumab (arm A) or the reverse (arm B). From germline, CDR1 is MNHEY and CDR2 SMNVEV (reference sequence). CDR3 length equals 16 residues. The V gene lost 2 bases and the J gene lost 2 bases, with 15 bases spanning the gap. This receptor was identified in a human donor with melanoma. The sample consisted of CD8+ T cells sorted from blood (inferred from file names), taken from a patient given nivolumab and ipilimumab in sequence. V gene TRBV27 combines with J gene TRBJ1-2; tentatively, D is TRBD1 (6 bases). CDR3 nucleotides: TGTGCCAGCAGTTTAGTAAGGGTGCAGGGGAACTATGGCTACACCTTC. Its protein product is CASSLVRVQGNYGYTF.